These T cell receptor beta chains were read from a single sample in a study of T-cell reconstitution after alpha-beta-depleted transplantation in children. TCRdb re-derived calls from the PCR reads in MiXCR, one entry per CDR3 protein. The data hold 250,000 to 300,000 distinct CDR3 sequences, with around a tenth observed a single time. Sequenced material: PBMCs, taken before TCRalphabeta/CD19-depleted stem cell transplant. All receptors derive from a boy in the first two years of life with acute myeloid leukemia, due to receive a stem cell transplant. Each CDR3 is given without its conserved first and last residue. Fields, in order: V gene, CDR3 protein.

TRBV12-3/TRBV12-4	ASSLTEGDQPQH
TRBV10-3	ATKPYRLAGTDTQY
TRBV12-3/TRBV12-4	ASSLTGGNEKLF
TRBV19	ASTPGLAGVYYEQY
TRBV20-1	SARDHSEAYQPQH
TRBV3-1	ASSQVSLAGFGELF
TRBV7-6	ASSSRRSGEKLF
TRBV5-5	ASSLQGTNEKLF
TRBV7-2	ASSLDGTDGYT
TRBV7-9	ASSLGGGTNSNQPQH
TRBV7-9	ASSLVGGVNQPQH
TRBV20-1	SASQGPTSGSYNEQF
TRBV4-3	ASRLGLAGGGTGELF
TRBV14	ASSRHTGELF
TRBV7-6	ASSLGATGDEQF
TRBV6-5	ASSYHRGSGYNEQF
TRBV2	ASSEYHNQPQH
TRBV5-6	ASSLDQGYATEAF
TRBV28	ASTMGPLVVAKNIQY
TRBV5-1	ASSVLPGGLETQY
TRBV30	AWSATGKKLF
TRBV19	ASSLGKRGYEQY
TRBV12-3/TRBV12-4	ASSLEGRGRIRDISNQPQH
TRBV5-1	ASSRDDRASLYEQY
TRBV11-2	ASSLDIAGRGAKNIQY
TRBV7-9	ASSRGQSSYNEQF
TRBV12-5	ASDERVSYNEQF
TRBV7-2	ASSLRTGWEETQY
TRBV7-9	ASSAGQGPGYT
TRBV20-1	SASPSGGAADTQY
TRBV5-1	ASSLAGHSGANVLT
TRBV7-2	ASSLRASGTLPYEQY
TRBV10-3	AISVQDTYGYT
TRBV20-1	SARVPRETQY
TRBV12-3/TRBV12-4	ASSLGQVRSSTDTQY